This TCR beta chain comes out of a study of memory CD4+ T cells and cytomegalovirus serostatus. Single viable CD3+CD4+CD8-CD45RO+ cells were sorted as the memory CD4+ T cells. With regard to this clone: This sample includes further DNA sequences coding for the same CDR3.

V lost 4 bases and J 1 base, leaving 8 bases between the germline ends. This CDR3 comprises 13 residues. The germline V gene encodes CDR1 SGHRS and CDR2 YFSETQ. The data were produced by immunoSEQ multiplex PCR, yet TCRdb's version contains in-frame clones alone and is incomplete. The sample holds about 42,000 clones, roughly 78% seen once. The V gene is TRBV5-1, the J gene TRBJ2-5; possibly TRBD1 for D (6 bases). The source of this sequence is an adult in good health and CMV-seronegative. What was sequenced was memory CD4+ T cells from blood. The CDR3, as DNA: TGCGCCAGCAGCCCAGGGGTCCAAGAGACCCAGTACTTC. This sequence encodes CASSPGVQETQYF.